One sample yielded the 2 T cell receptor beta chains listed below, sequenced in a study of blood T cell repertoires in COVID-19. TCRdb keeps only in-frame clones here, not all; method: immunoSEQ multiplex PCR. This sample carries 95,000 to 150,000 clones, 71% of them seen once, and the ten largest clones take under 0.95%. The source material was peripheral blood. Receptor source: a human donor with acute or convalescent COVID-19. The donor label of this sample is uncertain.

The V and J genes are TRBV7-2 and TRBJ1-2, with D possibly matching TRBD1 (6 bases). Germline-derived CDR1 and CDR2 are SGHTA and FQGNSA. V was trimmed by 5 bases and J by 7 bases, leaving 14 bases between them. The CDR3 is 13 residues long. As DNA, the CDR3 is TGTGCCAGCAGCCTAGAGGGGGTTTTTGGCTACACCTTC. Translation gives CASSLEGVFGYTF.

The genes are TRBV4-2 and TRBJ2-3; 9 nucleotides match TRBD2. Germline CDR1 LGHNA, CDR2 YNFKEQ. V was clipped by 6 bases and J by 5 bases; unmatched bases: 9. The CDR3 runs to 15 residues. The CDR3 region has the DNA TGTGCCAGCAGTCCTAGCGGGGACCGGGGAGATACGCAGTATTTT. The encoded protein is CASSPSGDRGDTQYF.